This T cell receptor (beta chain) came from a study of tumor and adjacent non-tumor tissue in lung cancer. This sample's RNA came from whole unsorted tissue. Distant lung tissue was collected more than 3 cm away from the tumor edge. The library came from three nested PCR rounds adapted from ARM-PCR protocols. TCRdb re-called the multiplex PCR reads through MiXCR, storing one row per CDR3 protein. Of approximately 90,000 distinct CDR3 sequences listed, more than 75% are singletons. With respect to this clonotype: An end of the junction differs from the germline gene, which may be a read error.

Sequencing used distant non-tumor lung tissue. The source of this sequence is a woman between 45 and 60 years old with non-small cell lung cancer.

The DNA for the CDR3 is TGTGCCTGGAGTGTAGTTTTGACCCGAAATGAGCTGTTCTTC. This sequence encodes CAWSVVLTRNELFF. The chain recombines TRBV30 with TRBJ2-1; the D is unclear. The germline V gene has CDR1 GTSNPN and CDR2 SVGIG (reference sequence). CDR3 length: 14 amino acids. Full variable domain (missing parts from reference TRBV30 and TRBJ2-1): SQTIHQWPATLVQPVGSPLSLECTVEGTSNPNLYWYRQAAGRGLQLLFYSVGIGQISSEVPQNLSASRPQDRQFILSSKKLLLSDSGFYLCAWSVVLTRNELFFGPGTRLTVL.